Each of the 23 T cell receptor beta chains below was sequenced from the same sample in a study of blood T cell repertoires in COVID-19 (dated by TCRdb to about 2020). The library came from the immunoSEQ multiplex PCR assay. Not all clones reach the TCRdb copy of this immuneACCESS table, which keeps in-frame sequences only. Checked studies attribute under half of the gap to unresolved V genes and leave the rest unexplained. The sample table shows over 250,000 clones, and 80% to 90% are seen once. The top ten clonotypes cover approximately 10% of the sample. The sample comprised peripheral blood. The receptors were gathered from a woman between 45 and 65 years old who had recovered from COVID-19.

The V and J genes are TRBV5-1 and TRBJ2-2, with a possible D match to TRBD1 (5 bases). The CDR3 totals 16 residues. The ends were cut back, 7 bases at V and 1 base at J, with 17 bases in the middle. Germline loops: CDR1 SGHRS, CDR2 YFSETQ. CDR3 in DNA: TGCGCCAGCTCCCCCCTCGACAGCAGGAACACCGGGGAGCTGTTTTTT. Translation gives CASSPLDSRNTGELFF. Filled out from reference TRBV5-1 and TRBJ2-2, the complete variable domain reads KAGVTQTPRYLIKTRGQQVTLSCSPISGHRSVSWYQQTPGQGLQFLFEYFSETQRNKGNFPGRFSGRQFSNSRSEMNVSTLELGDSALYLCASSPLDSRNTGELFFGEGSRLTVL.

V is TRBV10-3 and J is TRBJ2-3; 9 nucleotides align to TRBD1. CDR1 ENHRY and CDR2 SYGVKD come from the germline V gene. The V gene end was trimmed by 11 bases and the J gene end by 5 bases; junction bases not matched to a gene: 11. The CDR3 runs 14 residues. DNA of the CDR3: TGTGCCTCAAAGGGGACAGGGATGGAAGATACGCAGTATTTT. This translates into CASKGTGMEDTQYF.

This chain uses TRBV7-2 with TRBJ1-4; possible D gene TRBD1, 5 bases. The CDR3 is 17 residues long. Trimming took 5 bases from V and 0 from J, leaving 16 bases between them. CDR1 SGHTA and CDR2 FQGNSA come from the germline V gene. The CDR3 coding sequence is TGTGCCAGCAGCACCAACGCGCAAGGGGCAACTAATGAAAAACTGTTTTTT. Protein: CASSTNAQGATNEKLFF.

V usage is TRBV7-9 and J usage is TRBJ1-1; 8 nucleotides agree with TRBD1. After removal of 3 bases from V and 3 bases from J, the junction contained 6 bases not matched to a gene. This CDR3 is built from 15 residues. Looked up from germline, CDR1 is SEHNR and CDR2 is FQNEAQ (reference sequence). CDR3 sequence: CASSLGDRKYTEAFF. The CDR3 DNA sequence: TGTGCCAGCAGCTTGGGGGACAGGAAATACACTGAAGCTTTCTTT.

This chain connects TRBV24-1 to TRBJ1-5, with 9 nucleotides matching TRBD1. This CDR3 is 17 amino acids long. Per germline, CDR1 KGHDR and CDR2 SFDVKD. V shed 8 bases, J shed 3 bases, and the junction held 13 bases outside the gene matches. The CDR3 DNA sequence: TGTGCCACCACTGCCCGGGAGGACAGGGGTAACAATCAGCCCCAGCATTTT. This codes for CATTAREDRGNNQPQHF.

V gene TRBV7-2 combines with J gene TRBJ2-2; 7 nucleotides agree with TRBD2. V lost 4 bases, J lost 8 bases, and 10 bases stayed unmatched. The CDR3 runs to 15 residues. The V gene's germline CDR1 is SGHTA and CDR2 FQGNSA. The chain's CDR3 is CASSSIAGRSGELFF. Here the CDR3 DNA reads TGTGCCAGCAGCTCTATAGCGGGCCGTTCTGGGGAGCTGTTTTTT.

V and J are TRBV27 and TRBJ1-5; a possible D gene is TRBD1 (6 bases). V dropped 6 bases and J dropped 2 bases, with 14 bases sitting between them. This CDR3 contains 15 residues. The germline CDR1 and CDR2 sequences are MNHEY and SMNVEV (reference sequence). CDR3 protein: CASSKEGVGNQPQHF. The CDR3 region has the DNA TGTGCCAGCAGCAAAGAGGGGGTGGGCAATCAGCCCCAGCATTTT.

The gene calls are TRBV19 and TRBJ2-5; 8 bases agree with TRBD2. CDR1 and CDR2 from the germline V gene are LNHDA and SQIVND (reference sequence). This CDR3 has 15 residues. V gave up 3 bases and J gave up 4 bases; unmatched junction bases: 7. The CDR3 loop is CASSMIEAGGETQYF. CDR3 nucleotide sequence: TGTGCCAGTAGTATGATAGAGGCGGGGGGAGAGACCCAGTACTTC. The full variable domain, completed using reference TRBV19 and TRBJ2-5, is DGGITQSPKYLFRKEGQNVTLSCEQNLNHDAMYWYRQDPGQGLRLIYYSQIVNDFQKGDIAEGYSVSREKKESFPLTVTSAQKNPTAFYLCASSMIEAGGETQYFGPGTRLLVL.

The chain combines TRBV7-9 with TRBJ1-6; possible D gene TRBD1, 6 bases. Trimming removed 5 bases from V and 0 bases from J, with 14 bases in between. In germline, CDR1 is SEHNR, CDR2 FQNEAQ (reference sequence). The CDR3 consists of 17 residues. Here the CDR3 DNA reads TGTGCCAGCAGCGCAAGCGACAGGAGCTCCTATAATTCACCCCTCCACTTT. This encodes CASSASDRSSYNSPLHF.

In this sample, this clone turned up many times. The chain carries TRBV18 and TRBJ2-3, with D tentatively TRBD1 (5 bases). This CDR3 is 15 amino acids long. V was cut by 2 bases and J by 6 bases, with 15 bases left in between. Germline-derived CDR1 and CDR2 are KGHSH and LQKENI. The CDR3 DNA is TGTGCCAGCTCACCAAACAGGAACTCCCTGGATACGCAGTATTTT. It codes for CASSPNRNSLDTQYF.

The chain recombines TRBV6-4 with TRBJ2-2; 8 nucleotides match TRBD2. The germline gives CDR1 MRHNA, CDR2 SNTAGT. CDR3 length: 15 residues. Trimming removed 6 bases from V and 0 bases from J; junction bases left unmatched: 3. For the CDR3, the DNA is TGTGCCAGCAGACCGGGACTAGCGAACACCGGGGAGCTGTTTTTT. Its translation is CASRPGLANTGELFF.

This clone has just a few counts. This chain uses TRBV7-2 with TRBJ2-7; D is perhaps TRBD2 (6 bases). This CDR3 has 15 amino acids. Trimming removed 6 bases at V and 3 bases at J, with 18 bases between. Germline CDR1 SGHTA, CDR2 FQGNSA. CDR3 region: CASSPVGGNRYEQYF. The CDR3 region has the DNA TGTGCCAGCAGTCCCGTAGGCGGGAACCGCTACGAGCAGTACTTC.

The V and J genes are TRBV6-2 or TRBV6-3 and TRBJ2-1; 11 bases line up with TRBD2. This CDR3 spans 16 amino acids. Looked up from germline, CDR1 is MNHEY and CDR2 is SVGEGT. V dropped 6 bases and J dropped 6; count of bases not matched to a gene: 10. The CDR3 here is CASSGTSGSSLNEQFF. The CDR3 bases are TGTGCCAGCAGCGGCACTAGCGGGAGTTCCCTCAATGAGCAGTTCTTC.

The chain has TRBV9 and TRBJ2-7, with 7 bases aligning to TRBD1. The germline CDR1 and CDR2 sequences are SGDLS and YYNGEE. V trimming: 0 bases; J trimming: 3 bases; junction bases outside the gene matches: 15. The CDR3 has 18 residues. CDR3 amino acids: CASSVAPEGAPGYYEQYF. As DNA, the CDR3 is TGTGCCAGCAGCGTAGCCCCCGAGGGGGCTCCAGGATACTACGAGCAGTACTTC.

This clone was counted once. CDR3 region: CATSAGQVGGYTF. In DNA, the CDR3 is TGTGCCACCAGTGCCGGACAAGTCGGAGGCTACACCTTC. This chain uses TRBV24-1 with TRBJ1-2, with D tentatively TRBD1 (5 bases). This CDR3 is built from 13 residues. CDR1 KGHDR and CDR2 SFDVKD come from the germline V gene. Trimming left V 5 bases short and J 8 bases short, with 14 bases between.

J is TRBJ2-1 and V is TRBV19, with 11 bases identical to TRBD2. The V segment lost 2 bases and the J segment 8 bases; nucleotides outside the gene matches: 11. The V gene's germline CDR1 is LNHDA and CDR2 SQIVND (reference sequence). This CDR3 region has 17 residues. The CDR3 reads CASSIRLTSGISDEQFF. CDR3 in DNA: TGTGCCAGTAGTATACGGTTGACTAGCGGGATTTCGGATGAGCAGTTCTTC.

The chain carries TRBV20-1 and TRBJ1-2; 7 bases match TRBD1. The CDR3 covers 10 residues. Looked up from germline, CDR1 is DFQATT and CDR2 is SNEGSKA (reference sequence). The CDR3 DNA reads as TGCAGAGCAGGGGGAGATGGCTACACCTTC. It specifies CRAGGDGYTF.

This chain uses TRBV7-2 with TRBJ2-2, with unresolved D. The germline V gene has CDR1 SGHTA and CDR2 FQGNSA. The CDR3 is 12 amino acids. V was cut by 2 bases and J by 7 bases, with 5 bases left in between. CDR3 in amino acids: CASSLRDGELFF. The CDR3 DNA reads as TGTGCCAGCAGCTTAAGAGACGGGGAGCTGTTTTTT.

This chain connects TRBV7-2 to TRBJ2-1; D may be TRBD2 (5 bases). V lost 3 bases, J lost 7 bases, and 13 bases lay in between. This CDR3 contains 14 residues. The germline gives CDR1 SGHTA, CDR2 FQGNSA. The CDR3 protein is CASSLGRGLNEQFF. As DNA, the CDR3 is TGTGCCAGCAGCTTGGGTCGGGGTTTGAATGAGCAGTTCTTC.

The chain is built from TRBV4-3 and TRBJ1-6; the match to TRBD1 covers 9 bases. Germline loops: CDR1 LGHNA, CDR2 YSLEER. This CDR3 contains 16 residues. V lost 1 base to trimming and J lost 7 bases; unmatched junction nucleotides: 5. The CDR3 region has the DNA TGCGCCAGCAGCCAAGGGGGACAGGGCCTAAATTCACCCCTCCACTTT. Translating it yields CASSQGGQGLNSPLHF.

This chain joins TRBV28 and TRBJ1-2; TRBD1 agrees at 10 bases. J was trimmed by 4 bases and V by 6 bases; bases with no gene match: 2. The CDR3 has 13 residues. The germline V gene has CDR1 MDHEN and CDR2 SYDVKM. This CDR3 is CASRGDRGYGYTF. CDR3 in DNA: TGTGCCAGCAGGGGGGACAGGGGCTATGGCTACACCTTC.

The chain carries TRBV11-3 and TRBJ1-2; tentatively, D is TRBD1 (5 bases). V lost 5 bases to trimming and J lost 4 bases, with 20 bases between them. CDR3 length: 16 residues. Germline V gene lookup returns CDR1 SGHNT and CDR2 YENEEA. CDR3 amino acids: CASSPGGVKDCYGYTF. The CDR3 region has the DNA TGTGCCAGCAGCCCGGGGGGGGTCAAAGACTGCTATGGCTACACCTTC.

This clone turned up a few times. The chain couples TRBV27 to TRBJ2-7, with D possibly matching TRBD2 (5 bases). Trimming took off 5 bases at V and 3 bases at J, with 17 bases between the two ends. CDR3 length equals 15 residues. Germline loops: CDR1 MNHEY, CDR2 SMNVEV (reference sequence). The CDR3 bases are TGTGCCAGCAGTACGAATCGAGCGGTTAGCTACGAGCAGTACTTC. It codes for CASSTNRAVSYEQYF.